A single sample gave rise to the 28 T cell receptor beta chains below, sequenced in a study of metastatic and nonmetastatic thyroid tumors. MiXCR was used by TCRdb to re-call the PCR reads. The table lists about 49,000 clones, roughly 3.9% of them singletons. Until they underwent thyroid surgery, no patient had received any treatment. Source material: blood. These receptors all stem from a female donor with papillary thyroid cancer or a benign thyroid nodule (not recorded which). Some clones in this sample may be carry-over from other donors' samples.

This clone was detected many times. This may arise from a read error, as a much more abundant clone is one base away. Distinct nucleotide sequences in the sample also encode this CDR3. The chain employs TRBV19 and TRBJ2-1; 14 bases are a match to TRBD2. The CDR3 runs to 12 residues. Germline V gene sequence: CDR1 LNHDA, CDR2 SQIVND (reference sequence). CDR3 DNA sequence: TGTGCCAGTAGTTCGACTAGCGGGAGGGCCCAATTC. It is translated as CASSSTSGRAQF.

This clone has at least ten counts. This chain links TRBV30 with TRBJ1-1, with D tentatively TRBD1 (5 bases). CDR1 is GTSNPN, CDR2 SVGIG, per germline (reference sequence). Deletions cut 0 bases from V and 8 bases from J, with 13 bases between. CDR3 size: 13 residues. The CDR3 here is CAWSVFGGPEAFF. The CDR3 DNA is TGTGCCTGGAGTGTATTCGGGGGTCCGGAAGCTTTCTTT. The full variable domain, its missing parts supplied by reference TRBV30 and TRBJ1-1, is SQTIHQWPATLVQPVGSPLSLECTVEGTSNPNLYWYRQAAGRGLQLLFYSVGIGQISSEVPQNLSASRPQDRQFILSSKKLLLSDSGFYLCAWSVFGGPEAFFGQGTRLTVV.

This chain's CDR3 is CASSQWALPEATFF. CDR3 coding DNA: TGTGCCAGCAGCCAATGGGCACTACCAGAGGCTACTTTCTTT. The chain uses TRBV3-1 and TRBJ1-1; D is ambiguous. The CDR3 has 14 residues. V was pared by 2 bases and J by 12 bases, with 19 bases between. Germline CDR1 and CDR2: LGHDT and YNNKEL (reference sequence).

There are many counts of this clone. The chain combines TRBV30 with TRBJ2-2; D could derive from TRBD1 or TRBD2 (6 bases each). CDR1 GTSNPN and CDR2 SVGIG come from the germline V gene (reference sequence). Trimming stripped 3 bases from V and 9 bases from J, with 20 bases between. The CDR3 loop spans 15 amino acids. This chain's CDR3 is CAWRDFRGPQRELFF. The CDR3 region has the DNA TGTGCCTGGAGAGACTTCCGGGGGCCCCAAAGGGAGCTGTTTTTT.

This clone occurred many times. V is TRBV6-1 and J is TRBJ1-1, with D perhaps matching TRBD1 (6 bases). Looked up from germline, CDR1 is MNHNS and CDR2 is SASEGT. This CDR3 comprises 13 residues. Trimming took 8 bases from V and 2 from J, leaving 12 bases between them. The CDR3 loop reads CASGYGGNTEAFF. CDR3 nucleotides: TGTGCCAGCGGATATGGGGGCAACACTGAAGCTTTCTTT.

This clone was counted a few times. A clone one base away is much larger, so this may be a read error. Other DNA sequences from this sample encode an identical CDR3 as well. V and J are TRBV9 and TRBJ2-4; TRBD1 might be the D (6 bases). The CDR3 is made up of 17 amino acids. Per the germline V gene, CDR1 is SGDLS and CDR2 is YYNGEE. V dropped 3 bases and J dropped 5 bases, with 21 bases sitting between them. In DNA form, the CDR3 reads TGTGCCAGCAGCGCCGCGTTTAAGACAGGACGTGAAAACATTCAGTACTTC. The encoded protein is CASSAAFKTGRENIQYF.

This clone showed up many times. The rearrangement links TRBV3-1 to TRBJ2-2, with TRBD2 identical over 7 bases. The CDR3 sequence is 13 residues long. From germline, CDR1 is LGHDT and CDR2 YNNKEL (reference sequence). V was clipped by 4 bases and J by 6 bases; unmatched bases: 2. The CDR3 region has the DNA TGTGCCAGCAGCCGAAGCGGGGCCGGGGAGCTGTTTTTT. Translated, it gives CASSRSGAGELFF.

This clone is classed as medium-sized. This chain joins TRBV28 and TRBJ1-6, with a weak D call TRBD1 (6 bases). The V gene's germline CDR1 is MDHEN and CDR2 SYDVKM. The CDR3 runs to 15 residues. Trimming shortened V by 6 bases and J by 1 base, and 10 bases separated the two germline ends. As DNA, the CDR3 is TGTGCCAGCAGACCGCAGGGGTCCTATAATTCACCCCTCCACTTT. This translates into CASRPQGSYNSPLHF.

This clone occurred many times. V and J are TRBV2 and TRBJ1-1; D call uncertain. The germline V and J ends were trimmed by 7 bases and 6 bases, with 15 bases remaining between them. The germline V gene encodes CDR1 SNHLY and CDR2 FYNNEI. This CDR3 comprises 13 residues. This chain's CDR3 is CASKDRWKPEAFF. Here the CDR3 DNA reads TGTGCCAGCAAGGATCGGTGGAAGCCTGAAGCTTTCTTT.

This clone has at least ten counts. The chain combines TRBV19 with TRBJ1-4; D is perhaps TRBD1 (6 bases). Germline values: CDR1 LNHDA, CDR2 SQIVND (reference sequence). The length of the CDR3 is 13 residues. V was clipped by 6 bases and J by 8 bases, with 13 bases between them. This CDR3 reads CASSPGAREKLFF. Written as DNA, the CDR3 is TGTGCCAGTAGCCCAGGGGCCAGGGAAAAACTGTTTTTT.

The CDR3 loop is CASSLSMSGPYGYTF. For the CDR3, the DNA is TGTGCCAGCAGTTTATCGATGTCAGGGCCCTATGGCTACACCTTC. The chain has TRBV27 and TRBJ1-2, with a weak D call TRBD1 (5 bases). The germline gives CDR1 MNHEY, CDR2 SMNVEV (reference sequence). V dropped 0 bases and J dropped 4 bases, with 12 bases sitting between them. The CDR3 extends over 15 amino acids.

At least ten counts were recorded for this clone. The gene calls are TRBV11-3 and TRBJ1-1; tentative D call: TRBD1 (5 bases). CDR3 length: 14 amino acids. V lost 5 bases to trimming and J lost 1 base, with 11 bases between them. Looked up from germline, CDR1 is SGHNT and CDR2 is YENEEA. The CDR3 DNA sequence: TGTGCCAGCAGCAGGGGAAGGGGGAACACTGAAGCTTTCTTT. Translating gives CASSRGRGNTEAFF.

This clone was seen a handful of times. The chain uses TRBV6-2 or TRBV6-3 and TRBJ2-2; 7 bases are a match to TRBD1. The V gene end was trimmed by 3 bases and the J gene end by 2 bases; junction bases not matched to a gene: 6. Germline CDR1 MNHEY, CDR2 SVGEGT. The CDR3 spans 16 residues. The CDR3 nucleotides read TGTGCCAGCAGTTATAGGAGGACAGGAAACACCGGGGAGCTGTTTTTT. This sequence encodes CASSYRRTGNTGELFF.

This clone has a count of ten or more. Additional DNA sequences in this sample encode the identical CDR3. V is TRBV5-1 and J is TRBJ2-1, with a tentative D call TRBD1 (5 bases). The CDR3 extends over 16 amino acids. Germline V gives CDR1 SGHRS, CDR2 YFSETQ. Between the trimmed V and J ends, which lost 0 bases and 6 bases, there was a span of 16 bases. The DNA for the CDR3 is TGCGCCAGCAGCTTGGCAGGGTTTACGCCCCCCAATGAGCAGTTCTTC. Its protein product is CASSLAGFTPPNEQFF.

This clone was counted many times. Other DNA sequences within the sample encode an identical CDR3. The chain is built from TRBV30 and TRBJ2-3; TRBD1 matches 7 bases. The CDR3 extends over 12 amino acids. V shed 0 bases and J 14 bases; nucleotides not matched to a gene: 8. Germline values: CDR1 GTSNPN, CDR2 SVGIG (reference sequence). The CDR3 DNA reads as TGTGCCTGGAGTGTACAACGGGACAGTCGGTATTTT. Amino acids: CAWSVQRDSRYF.

This clone came up many times. The rearrangement uses TRBV5-4 and TRBJ2-7, with TRBD2 matching over 8 bases. CDR1 is SGHNT, CDR2 YYREEE, per germline (reference sequence). The CDR3 length is 16 residues. V shed 4 bases and J 3 bases; nucleotides not matched to a gene: 12. The CDR3 DNA follows: TGTGCCAGCAGCCCCCCCTTAGCGGGAAGGGTCTACGAGCAGTACTTC. It is translated as CASSPPLAGRVYEQYF.

Remarks on this clone: A junction end diverges from the germline sequence, so it may reflect a read error. CDR3 sequence (DNA): TGTGCCAGCAGACAAGGTGGCTTCTCGCCGGAGTACTTC. Translation: CASRQGGFSPEYF. V gene TRBV12-3 or TRBV12-4 combines with J gene TRBJ2-6; D remains ambiguous. This CDR3 is built from 13 residues.

This clone appeared many times. The rearrangement uses TRBV10-3 and TRBJ2-1; TRBD1 matches at 10 bases. This CDR3 has 13 amino acids. Germline V gives CDR1 ENHRY, CDR2 SYGVKD. The ends lost 10 bases at V and 6 bases at J; junction bases unmatched: 6. The CDR3 is CATGTGVFNEQFF. In nucleotides, the CDR3 is TGTGCCACCGGGACAGGGGTGTTCAATGAGCAGTTCTTC.

This chain uses TRBV2 with TRBJ2-7; D might be TRBD2 (6 bases). Germline loops: CDR1 SNHLY, CDR2 FYNNEI. V was pared by 8 bases and J by 3 bases, with 14 bases between. The CDR3 extends over 13 amino acids. The CDR3 sequence is CASETRSGYEQYF. The CDR3 bases are TGTGCCAGCGAGACTAGGAGTGGCTACGAGCAGTACTTC.

This clone has a count of ten or more. The J gene is TRBJ2-5, the V gene TRBV7-6; D not certain. CDR3 length equals 14 residues. CDR1 SGHVS and CDR2 FNYEAQ come from the germline V gene. V was trimmed by 1 base and J by 1 base, leaving 7 bases between them. CDR3: CASSLDSSQETQYF. Written as DNA, the CDR3 is TGTGCCAGCAGCTTAGACTCTAGCCAAGAGACCCAGTACTTC.

This clone was detected ten times or more. In DNA, the CDR3 is TGTGCCAGCAGTGACCGAAGCGGAGGGGGGTACAATGAGCAGTTCTTC. Translating it yields CASSDRSGGGYNEQFF. The chain joins TRBV6-4 to TRBJ2-1; D is tentatively TRBD1 or TRBD2 (6 bases each). V was cut by 2 bases and J by 4 bases, with 15 bases left in between. Germline V CDR1 and CDR2: MRHNA, SNTAGT. The CDR3 is 16 residues long.

The gene calls are TRBV27 and TRBJ2-2; D gene uncertain. The V and J ends lost 5 bases and 4 bases respectively, with 17 bases between them. Germline CDR1 and CDR2: MNHEY and SMNVEV (reference sequence). The CDR3 sequence is 16 residues long. The CDR3, as DNA: TGTGCCAGCAGTGAAGTACGGGCGTCTGGCACCGGGGAGCTGTTTTTT. It specifies CASSEVRASGTGELFF.

The sample holds a few counts of this clone. The chain joins TRBV19 to TRBJ2-2, with 7 bases matching TRBD2. The V gene's germline CDR1 is LNHDA and CDR2 SQIVND (reference sequence). The length of the CDR3 is 16 residues. J was trimmed by 9 bases and V by 10 bases; bases with no gene match: 20. The CDR3 DNA reads as TGTGCCATTGCCTATAGGACTAGAGTGGACCGCCGGGAGCTGTTTTTT. The encoded protein is CAIAYRTRVDRRELFF.

This clone was seen ten or more times. V usage is TRBV7-2 and J usage is TRBJ1-1; D gene unclear. Germline V gene lookup returns CDR1 SGHTA and CDR2 FQGNSA. This CDR3 region has 13 residues. V lost 5 bases, J lost 1 base, and 8 bases lay in between. Here the CDR3 reads CASSRQRNTEAFF. The CDR3 region has the DNA TGTGCCAGCAGCCGGCAGAGGAACACTGAAGCTTTCTTT.

The sample holds many counts of this clone. A much larger clone differs from this one at a single base, so this may be a read error. Different DNA sequences within this sample yield the same CDR3. The chain has TRBV9 and TRBJ2-2; weak D call: TRBD1 (7 bases). The germline CDR1 and CDR2 sequences are SGDLS and YYNGEE. The CDR3 is 16 amino acids. V lost 2 bases and J 11 bases, leaving 22 bases between the germline ends. The CDR3 here is CASSVGGTASGGELFF. As DNA, the CDR3 is TGTGCCAGCAGCGTTGGAGGGACAGCTTCTGGGGGAGAGCTGTTTTTT.

This clone qualifies as medium-sized. The rearrangement links TRBV20-1 to TRBJ2-1; 10 nucleotides line up with TRBD2. The CDR3 is 15 amino acids. CDR1 is DFQATT and CDR2 is SNEGSKA in the germline V gene (reference sequence). Unmatched junction bases numbered 10, after V lost 6 bases and J lost 5 bases. CDR3 bases: TGCAGTGCCAATCTCGGGACTAGCGACCACAATGAGCAGTTCTTC. Protein sequence: CSANLGTSDHNEQFF.

There are many counts of this clone. The gene calls are TRBV14 and TRBJ2-7, with D unclear. The CDR3 is made up of 12 amino acids. Germline-derived CDR1 and CDR2 are SGHDN and FVKESK. Trimming took 5 bases from V and 5 from J, leaving 10 bases between them. The CDR3 here is CASSKVWDEQYF. The CDR3 region has the DNA TGTGCCAGCAGCAAGGTTTGGGACGAGCAGTACTTC. The complete variable domain, with remaining parts taken from reference TRBV14 and TRBJ2-7, reads EAGVTQFPSHSVIEKGQTVTLRCDPISGHDNLYWYRRVMGKEIKFLLHFVKESKQDESGMPNNRFLAERTGGTYSTLKVQPAELEDSGVYFCASSKVWDEQYFGPGTRLTVT.

Only a few counts were recorded for this clone. This CDR3 is CASSSLDTQYF. The CDR3 nucleotides are TGTGCCAGCAGTTCACTAGATACGCAGTATTTT. The J gene is TRBJ2-3, the V gene TRBV6-5; D gene ambiguous. Trimming cost V 4 bases and J 5 bases, with 4 bases left between them. The CDR3 spans 11 residues. From germline, CDR1 is MNHEY and CDR2 SVGAGI.